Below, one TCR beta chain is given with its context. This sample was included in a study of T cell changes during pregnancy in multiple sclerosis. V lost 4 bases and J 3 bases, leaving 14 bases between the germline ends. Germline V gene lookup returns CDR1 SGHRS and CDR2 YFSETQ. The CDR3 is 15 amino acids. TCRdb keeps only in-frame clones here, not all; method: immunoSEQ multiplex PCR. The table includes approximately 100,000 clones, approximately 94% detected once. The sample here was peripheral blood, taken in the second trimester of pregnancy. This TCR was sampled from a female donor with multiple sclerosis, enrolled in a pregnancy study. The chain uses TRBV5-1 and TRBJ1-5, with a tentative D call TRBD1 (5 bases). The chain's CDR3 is CASSPTTGSNQPQHF. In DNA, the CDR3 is TGCGCCAGCAGCCCAACAACAGGTTCCAATCAGCCCCAGCATTTT.